The rows below give T cell receptor beta chains drawn from one sample of a study of tumor-infiltrating lymphocytes in primary liver carcinoma. TCRdb analysed the multiplex PCR reads with MiXCR anew, one entry per CDR3 protein. The sample consists of 90,000 to 150,000 distinct CDR3 sequences, under 70% of them appearing once. Sequencing was done on a sample of tumor-adjacent normal liver tissue. The receptors shown here come from a woman aged 55 to 70 with primary liver carcinoma and hepatitis B virus infection. CDR3s include the opening cysteine and the closing phenylalanine or tryptophan. A D gene is named only where the DNA matches it firmly. Rows may omit the clone size; those that give it use once, few, many or a size class.

D gene: TRBD2
clone size: -
J gene: TRBJ2-5
V gene: TRBV11-2
CDR3 DNA: TGTGCCAGCGGCCAGGTCGCGACTAGCGGGTCCGAGATCCAGTACTTC
CDR3 protein: CASGQVATSGSEIQYF

D gene: -
clone size: few
J gene: TRBJ2-1
V gene: TRBV7-8
CDR3 DNA: TGTGCCAGCAGCTCCCGGGTCAAATCCTACAATGAGCAGTTCTTC
CDR3 protein: CASSSRVKSYNEQFF

D gene: -
clone size: -
J gene: TRBJ2-3
V gene: TRBV5-1
CDR3 DNA: TGCGCCAGCAGCCCCGGAGGGTTTGGGAGCACAGATACGCAGTATTTT
CDR3 protein: CASSPGGFGSTDTQYF

D gene: -
clone size: -
J gene: TRBJ2-3
V gene: TRBV29-1
CDR3 DNA: TGCAGCGTTGAAGTGTTGGGCAGGGTGCGGGTTAGCATAGATACGCAGTATTTT
CDR3 protein: CSVEVLGRVRVSIDTQYF

D gene: -
clone size: -
J gene: TRBJ1-2
V gene: TRBV11-1
CDR3 DNA: TGTGTCAGCAGTCGGGACCGACAATCTTATGGCTACATCTTC
CDR3 protein: CVSSRDRQSYGYIF

D gene: TRBD1
clone size: -
J gene: TRBJ2-3
V gene: TRBV11-2
CDR3 DNA: TGTGCCAGCAGCCGGGCGCGACAGGGAAGGGGAGATGCGCAGTATTTT
CDR3 protein: CASSRARQGRGDAQYF

D gene: -
clone size: -
J gene: TRBJ2-1
V gene: TRBV30
CDR3 DNA: TGCGCCTGGTCCCTCGGGACATGGGCCAATGAGCAGTTTTTC
CDR3 protein: CAWSLGTWANEQFF

D gene: -
clone size: many
J gene: TRBJ1-5
V gene: TRBV30
CDR3 DNA: TGTGCCTGGCGAGCCGCGGGGAGCAATCAGCCCCAGCATTTT
CDR3 protein: CAWRAAGSNQPQHF

D gene: -
clone size: many
J gene: TRBJ1-1
V gene: TRBV29-1
CDR3 DNA: TGCAGCGTTGAAGATCAGGGTACGACTGAAGCTTTCTTT
CDR3 protein: CSVEDQGTTEAFF

D gene: -
clone size: -
J gene: TRBJ1-3
V gene: TRBV7-8
CDR3 DNA: TGTGCCGGCAGCTTGATCGAAGTTGGAAACACCATATATTTT
CDR3 protein: CAGSLIEVGNTIYF

D gene: -
clone size: -
J gene: TRBJ2-2
V gene: TRBV2
CDR3 DNA: TGTGCCAGCGGAGGACGGGATTGGGGGACCGGGGAGCTGTTTTTT
CDR3 protein: CASGGRDWGTGELFF

D gene: -
clone size: -
J gene: TRBJ2-5
V gene: TRBV5-1
CDR3 DNA: TGCGCCGGCAGGGCGATGGAGGAGACCCAGTACTTC
CDR3 protein: CAGRAMEETQYF

D gene: -
clone size: -
J gene: TRBJ2-6
V gene: TRBV14
CDR3 DNA: TGTGCCAACAGCCAACCGGGATCTGGGGCCAACGTCCTGACTTTC
CDR3 protein: CANSQPGSGANVLTF

D gene: TRBD2
clone size: few
J gene: TRBJ2-1
V gene: TRBV11-2
CDR3 DNA: TGTGCCAGCAACCCTGGCGGGACTAGCGGGAGGGCCGGGGTCTATGAGCAGTTCTTC
CDR3 protein: CASNPGGTSGRAGVYEQFF

D gene: -
clone size: -
J gene: TRBJ2-2
V gene: TRBV2
CDR3 DNA: TGTGCCAGCAGTGTAGGAACAACCGGGGAGCTGTTTTTT
CDR3 protein: CASSVGTTGELFF

D gene: -
clone size: few
J gene: TRBJ2-7
V gene: TRBV28
CDR3 DNA: TGTGCCAGCAGTTTGTATCAGGGGAATCGCGAGCAGTACTTC
CDR3 protein: CASSLYQGNREQYF

D gene: TRBD2
clone size: -
J gene: TRBJ2-1
V gene: TRBV11-2
CDR3 DNA: TGTGCCAACAGCTCGGGGCTAGCGGGATGGTCGTTCTTC
CDR3 protein: CANSSGLAGWSFF

D gene: -
clone size: many
J gene: TRBJ2-5
V gene: TRBV29-1
CDR3 DNA: TGCAGCGCACGCCGTAAAGAGACCCAGTACTTC
CDR3 protein: CSARRKETQYF

D gene: TRBD1
clone size: -
J gene: TRBJ2-1
V gene: TRBV7-2
CDR3 DNA: TGTGCCAGCAGCTTAGACACAGGGGCCCCCTTTGGGGGCAATGAGCAGTTCTTC
CDR3 protein: CASSLDTGAPFGGNEQFF

D gene: TRBD1
clone size: -
J gene: TRBJ1-2
V gene: TRBV5-1
CDR3 DNA: TGCGTCAGCAGCCCTGGACAGGGGAACTATGGCTACACCTTC
CDR3 protein: CVSSPGQGNYGYTF

D gene: TRBD2
clone size: -
J gene: TRBJ2-1
V gene: TRBV20-1
CDR3 DNA: TGCAGTGCTAGGTTAGCGGGAGGGCCTTACAATGAGCAGTTCTTC
CDR3 protein: CSARLAGGPYNEQFF

D gene: -
clone size: once
J gene: TRBJ1-5
V gene: TRBV11-2
CDR3 DNA: TGTGCCAACAGCCAAGAGGGACGTCGGCCCCAGCATTTT
CDR3 protein: CANSQEGRRPQHF

D gene: -
clone size: -
J gene: TRBJ1-5
V gene: TRBV7-9
CDR3 DNA: TGTGCCGGCAGCTTAGTGGGACGGGGTCATCAGCCCCAGCATTTT
CDR3 protein: CAGSLVGRGHQPQHF

D gene: -
clone size: -
J gene: TRBJ1-5
V gene: TRBV14
CDR3 DNA: TGTGCCAGCAACCAGGCGGGGACGGGTCGGCCCCAGCATTTT
CDR3 protein: CASNQAGTGRPQHF

D gene: TRBD2
clone size: -
J gene: TRBJ2-1
V gene: TRBV11-3
CDR3 DNA: TGTGACAGCATCGCGACTAGCGGAGGCCAGTACAATGAGCAGTTCTTC
CDR3 protein: CDSIATSGGQYNEQFF

D gene: TRBD1
clone size: -
J gene: TRBJ2-3
V gene: TRBV20-1
CDR3 DNA: TGCGGTGCTCAACAGGGGTTCACAGATACGCAGTATTTT
CDR3 protein: CGAQQGFTDTQYF

D gene: -
clone size: many
J gene: TRBJ2-7
V gene: TRBV28
CDR3 DNA: TGTGCCAGCAGTGCCTTGGTCCAGCAGTACTTC
CDR3 protein: CASSALVQQYF

D gene: -
clone size: -
J gene: TRBJ2-5
V gene: TRBV11-2
CDR3 DNA: TGTGCCAGCAGCCAGGGACATAGTAAAGGGACCCAGTACTTC
CDR3 protein: CASSQGHSKGTQYF

D gene: -
clone size: -
J gene: TRBJ2-3
V gene: TRBV5-4
CDR3 DNA: TGTGCCAGCACCCTGCCGGGGGATACGCAGTATTTT
CDR3 protein: CASTLPGDTQYF

D gene: -
clone size: -
J gene: TRBJ2-6
V gene: TRBV6-5
CDR3 DNA: TGTGCCAACAGTTTAGACGGGTCTGGGGTCAACGTCCTGACTTTC
CDR3 protein: CANSLDGSGVNVLTF

D gene: -
clone size: few
J gene: TRBJ2-1
V gene: TRBV2
CDR3 DNA: TGTGCCAGCAGTGCAGTAGGCGAGCAGTTCTTC
CDR3 protein: CASSAVGEQFF

D gene: -
clone size: few
J gene: TRBJ2-7
V gene: TRBV11-2
CDR3 DNA: TGTGCCAGCAACCCCCAAAGCGTACACGCTGGCGAGCAGTACTTT
CDR3 protein: CASNPQSVHAGEQYF

D gene: TRBD2
clone size: -
J gene: TRBJ2-1
V gene: TRBV11-2
CDR3 DNA: TGTGCCGGCAGCAAGAGACTAGCGGGAGGGCCGGGGGATGAGCAATTCTTC
CDR3 protein: CAGSKRLAGGPGDEQFF

D gene: -
clone size: many
J gene: TRBJ1-2
V gene: TRBV6-2/TRBV6-3
CDR3 DNA: TGTGCCAGCAGTTATGGCAGGGGTAACTATGGCTACACCTTC
CDR3 protein: CASSYGRGNYGYTF

D gene: TRBD2
clone size: once
J gene: TRBJ2-7
V gene: TRBV7-9
CDR3 DNA: TGTGCCAGGAACCCACTAGCGGGGCACTCCTACGAGCAGTACTTC
CDR3 protein: CARNPLAGHSYEQYF

D gene: -
clone size: -
J gene: TRBJ2-1
V gene: TRBV11-2
CDR3 DNA: TGTGCCAAGAGCTTAGCCGGGGGTCTCAATGAGCAGTTCTTC
CDR3 protein: CAKSLAGGLNEQFF

D gene: TRBD1
clone size: -
J gene: TRBJ2-1
V gene: TRBV5-1
CDR3 DNA: TGCGCCAGTAGCTTGGACAGGCCCGAAGGGGTCTTC
CDR3 protein: CASSLDRPEGVF